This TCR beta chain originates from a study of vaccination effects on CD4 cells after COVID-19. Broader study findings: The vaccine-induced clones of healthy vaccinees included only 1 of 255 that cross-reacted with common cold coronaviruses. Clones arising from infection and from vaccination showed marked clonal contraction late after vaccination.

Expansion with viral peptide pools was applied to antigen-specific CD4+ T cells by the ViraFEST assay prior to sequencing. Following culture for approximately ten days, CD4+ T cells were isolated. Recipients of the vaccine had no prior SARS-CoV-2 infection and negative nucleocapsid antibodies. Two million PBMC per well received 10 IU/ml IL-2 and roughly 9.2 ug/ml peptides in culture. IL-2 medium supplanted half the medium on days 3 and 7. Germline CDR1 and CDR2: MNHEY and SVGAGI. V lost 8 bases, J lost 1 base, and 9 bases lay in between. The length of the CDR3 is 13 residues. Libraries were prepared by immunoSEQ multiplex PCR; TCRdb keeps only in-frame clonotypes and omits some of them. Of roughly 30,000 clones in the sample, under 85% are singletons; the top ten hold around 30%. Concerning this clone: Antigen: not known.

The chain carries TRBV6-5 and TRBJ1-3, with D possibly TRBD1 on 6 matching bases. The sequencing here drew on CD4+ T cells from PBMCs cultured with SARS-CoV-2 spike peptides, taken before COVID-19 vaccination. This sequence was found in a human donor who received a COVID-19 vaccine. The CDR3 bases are TGTGCCAGCCTCGGGACATCTGGAAACACCATATATTTT. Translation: CASLGTSGNTIYF.